A single sample gave rise to the 9 T cell receptor beta chains below, sequenced in a study of OX40 agonist ivuxolimab in advanced cancers. Using immunoSEQ multiplex PCR, the repertoire was profiled, and TCRdb retains in-frame clones only, with some absent. Here the sample spans more than 55,000 clones, approximately 84% being singletons. Source: CD4+ or CD8+ T cells sorted from blood, taken in a trial of the OX40 agonist ivuxolimab. The receptors come from an adult with an advanced solid tumor such as melanoma, head and neck, liver or kidney cancer.

The chain carries TRBV15 and TRBJ2-7; D gene ambiguous. CDR1 is LNHNV, CDR2 YYDKDF, per germline (reference sequence). Trimming cost V 3 bases and J 3 bases, with 9 bases left between them. The CDR3 has 13 residues. The chain's CDR3 is CATSSRDLYEQYF. CDR3 coding DNA: TGTGCCACCAGCAGTCGAGACCTCTACGAGCAGTACTTC.

The CDR3: CASSASFRTEAFF. DNA of the CDR3: TGTGCCAGTAGCGCCTCTTTTCGGACTGAAGCTTTCTTT. This chain links TRBV19 with TRBJ1-1; D gene uncertain. Per the germline V gene, CDR1 is LNHDA and CDR2 is SQIVND (reference sequence). The CDR3 extends over 13 amino acids. V lost 6 bases and J lost 5, with 13 bases in between.

This clone has more than one count but fewer than ten. The chain recombines TRBV30 with TRBJ2-2; D remains ambiguous. CDR3 length equals 14 residues. Trimming removed 5 bases at V and 7 bases at J, with 17 bases between. Germline V gives CDR1 GTSNPN, CDR2 SVGIG (reference sequence). The CDR3: CAWDLNVRGGELFF. The CDR3 bases are TGTGCCTGGGACCTCAATGTGCGAGGCGGGGAGCTGTTTTTT.

This clone was recorded a few times. V is TRBV5-1 and J is TRBJ1-4, with D hard to call. V was shortened by 1 base and J by 1 base, with 8 bases between the two germline ends. The CDR3 extends over 15 amino acids. Germline V CDR1 and CDR2: SGHRS, YFSETQ. This CDR3 is CASSLSVGTNEKLFF. CDR3 nucleotides: TGCGCCAGCAGCTTGAGCGTGGGAACTAATGAAAAACTGTTTTTT.

This chain joins TRBV4-1 and TRBJ1-2; 11 nucleotides match TRBD1. The CDR3 has 19 amino acids. Looked up from germline, CDR1 is MGHRA and CDR2 is YSYEKL. J lost 7 bases, V lost 5 bases, and 21 bases had no gene match. CDR3 sequence reads: CASSTRGGQGVPTMGGYTF. In DNA form, the CDR3 reads TGCGCCAGCAGCACCAGGGGGGGACAGGGGGTACCTACTATGGGTGGCTACACCTTC.

The chain couples TRBV5-1 to TRBJ1-1; D is perhaps TRBD1 (6 bases). CDR3 size: 14 residues. V was cut by 4 bases and J by 4 bases, with 14 bases left in between. The V gene's germline CDR1 is SGHRS and CDR2 YFSETQ. The CDR3 DNA is TGCGCCAGCAGCCTGGAGGCAGGGGCCACTGAAGCTTTCTTT. This gives the protein CASSLEAGATEAFF. Supplemented by reference TRBV5-1 and TRBJ1-1, the full variable domain reads KAGVTQTPRYLIKTRGQQVTLSCSPISGHRSVSWYQQTPGQGLQFLFEYFSETQRNKGNFPGRFSGRQFSNSRSEMNVSTLELGDSALYLCASSLEAGATEAFFGQGTRLTVV.

The rearrangement joins TRBV9 to TRBJ2-1; 11 nucleotides agree with TRBD2. The CDR3 covers 15 residues. V gave up 4 bases and J gave up 7 bases; unmatched junction bases: 7. Germline V gene lookup returns CDR1 SGDLS and CDR2 YYNGEE. CDR3 residues: CASSLGLAGQNEQFF. The CDR3, as DNA: TGTGCCAGCAGCCTAGGACTAGCGGGTCAGAATGAGCAGTTCTTC. The variable domain in full, with the rest retrieved from reference TRBV9 and TRBJ2-1, is DSGVTQTPKHLITATGQRVTLRCSPRSGDLSVYWYQQSLDQGLQFLIQYYNGEERAKGNILERFSAQQFPDLHSELNLSSLELGDSALYFCASSLGLAGQNEQFFGPGTRLTVL.

The V call is TRBV5-3, the J call TRBJ2-1, with D unclear. TRBV5-3 is flagged as an ORF with uncertain function. CDR3 length equals 16 residues. The V gene lost 5 bases and the J gene lost 4 bases, with 19 bases spanning the gap. The CDR3 protein is CARRYYGDTRYNEQFF. Here the CDR3 DNA reads TGTGCCAGAAGATATTACGGCGACACCCGTTACAATGAGCAGTTCTTC.

The chain has TRBV7-9 and TRBJ2-7; tentatively, D is TRBD1 (6 bases). The V and J ends lost 1 base and 6 bases respectively, with 10 bases between them. Germline CDR1 reads SEHNR; CDR2 reads FQNEAQ (reference sequence). The CDR3 has 13 residues. The CDR3 protein is CASSLGQVREQYF. The CDR3 bases are TGTGCCAGCAGCTTAGGACAGGTACGCGAGCAGTACTTC.